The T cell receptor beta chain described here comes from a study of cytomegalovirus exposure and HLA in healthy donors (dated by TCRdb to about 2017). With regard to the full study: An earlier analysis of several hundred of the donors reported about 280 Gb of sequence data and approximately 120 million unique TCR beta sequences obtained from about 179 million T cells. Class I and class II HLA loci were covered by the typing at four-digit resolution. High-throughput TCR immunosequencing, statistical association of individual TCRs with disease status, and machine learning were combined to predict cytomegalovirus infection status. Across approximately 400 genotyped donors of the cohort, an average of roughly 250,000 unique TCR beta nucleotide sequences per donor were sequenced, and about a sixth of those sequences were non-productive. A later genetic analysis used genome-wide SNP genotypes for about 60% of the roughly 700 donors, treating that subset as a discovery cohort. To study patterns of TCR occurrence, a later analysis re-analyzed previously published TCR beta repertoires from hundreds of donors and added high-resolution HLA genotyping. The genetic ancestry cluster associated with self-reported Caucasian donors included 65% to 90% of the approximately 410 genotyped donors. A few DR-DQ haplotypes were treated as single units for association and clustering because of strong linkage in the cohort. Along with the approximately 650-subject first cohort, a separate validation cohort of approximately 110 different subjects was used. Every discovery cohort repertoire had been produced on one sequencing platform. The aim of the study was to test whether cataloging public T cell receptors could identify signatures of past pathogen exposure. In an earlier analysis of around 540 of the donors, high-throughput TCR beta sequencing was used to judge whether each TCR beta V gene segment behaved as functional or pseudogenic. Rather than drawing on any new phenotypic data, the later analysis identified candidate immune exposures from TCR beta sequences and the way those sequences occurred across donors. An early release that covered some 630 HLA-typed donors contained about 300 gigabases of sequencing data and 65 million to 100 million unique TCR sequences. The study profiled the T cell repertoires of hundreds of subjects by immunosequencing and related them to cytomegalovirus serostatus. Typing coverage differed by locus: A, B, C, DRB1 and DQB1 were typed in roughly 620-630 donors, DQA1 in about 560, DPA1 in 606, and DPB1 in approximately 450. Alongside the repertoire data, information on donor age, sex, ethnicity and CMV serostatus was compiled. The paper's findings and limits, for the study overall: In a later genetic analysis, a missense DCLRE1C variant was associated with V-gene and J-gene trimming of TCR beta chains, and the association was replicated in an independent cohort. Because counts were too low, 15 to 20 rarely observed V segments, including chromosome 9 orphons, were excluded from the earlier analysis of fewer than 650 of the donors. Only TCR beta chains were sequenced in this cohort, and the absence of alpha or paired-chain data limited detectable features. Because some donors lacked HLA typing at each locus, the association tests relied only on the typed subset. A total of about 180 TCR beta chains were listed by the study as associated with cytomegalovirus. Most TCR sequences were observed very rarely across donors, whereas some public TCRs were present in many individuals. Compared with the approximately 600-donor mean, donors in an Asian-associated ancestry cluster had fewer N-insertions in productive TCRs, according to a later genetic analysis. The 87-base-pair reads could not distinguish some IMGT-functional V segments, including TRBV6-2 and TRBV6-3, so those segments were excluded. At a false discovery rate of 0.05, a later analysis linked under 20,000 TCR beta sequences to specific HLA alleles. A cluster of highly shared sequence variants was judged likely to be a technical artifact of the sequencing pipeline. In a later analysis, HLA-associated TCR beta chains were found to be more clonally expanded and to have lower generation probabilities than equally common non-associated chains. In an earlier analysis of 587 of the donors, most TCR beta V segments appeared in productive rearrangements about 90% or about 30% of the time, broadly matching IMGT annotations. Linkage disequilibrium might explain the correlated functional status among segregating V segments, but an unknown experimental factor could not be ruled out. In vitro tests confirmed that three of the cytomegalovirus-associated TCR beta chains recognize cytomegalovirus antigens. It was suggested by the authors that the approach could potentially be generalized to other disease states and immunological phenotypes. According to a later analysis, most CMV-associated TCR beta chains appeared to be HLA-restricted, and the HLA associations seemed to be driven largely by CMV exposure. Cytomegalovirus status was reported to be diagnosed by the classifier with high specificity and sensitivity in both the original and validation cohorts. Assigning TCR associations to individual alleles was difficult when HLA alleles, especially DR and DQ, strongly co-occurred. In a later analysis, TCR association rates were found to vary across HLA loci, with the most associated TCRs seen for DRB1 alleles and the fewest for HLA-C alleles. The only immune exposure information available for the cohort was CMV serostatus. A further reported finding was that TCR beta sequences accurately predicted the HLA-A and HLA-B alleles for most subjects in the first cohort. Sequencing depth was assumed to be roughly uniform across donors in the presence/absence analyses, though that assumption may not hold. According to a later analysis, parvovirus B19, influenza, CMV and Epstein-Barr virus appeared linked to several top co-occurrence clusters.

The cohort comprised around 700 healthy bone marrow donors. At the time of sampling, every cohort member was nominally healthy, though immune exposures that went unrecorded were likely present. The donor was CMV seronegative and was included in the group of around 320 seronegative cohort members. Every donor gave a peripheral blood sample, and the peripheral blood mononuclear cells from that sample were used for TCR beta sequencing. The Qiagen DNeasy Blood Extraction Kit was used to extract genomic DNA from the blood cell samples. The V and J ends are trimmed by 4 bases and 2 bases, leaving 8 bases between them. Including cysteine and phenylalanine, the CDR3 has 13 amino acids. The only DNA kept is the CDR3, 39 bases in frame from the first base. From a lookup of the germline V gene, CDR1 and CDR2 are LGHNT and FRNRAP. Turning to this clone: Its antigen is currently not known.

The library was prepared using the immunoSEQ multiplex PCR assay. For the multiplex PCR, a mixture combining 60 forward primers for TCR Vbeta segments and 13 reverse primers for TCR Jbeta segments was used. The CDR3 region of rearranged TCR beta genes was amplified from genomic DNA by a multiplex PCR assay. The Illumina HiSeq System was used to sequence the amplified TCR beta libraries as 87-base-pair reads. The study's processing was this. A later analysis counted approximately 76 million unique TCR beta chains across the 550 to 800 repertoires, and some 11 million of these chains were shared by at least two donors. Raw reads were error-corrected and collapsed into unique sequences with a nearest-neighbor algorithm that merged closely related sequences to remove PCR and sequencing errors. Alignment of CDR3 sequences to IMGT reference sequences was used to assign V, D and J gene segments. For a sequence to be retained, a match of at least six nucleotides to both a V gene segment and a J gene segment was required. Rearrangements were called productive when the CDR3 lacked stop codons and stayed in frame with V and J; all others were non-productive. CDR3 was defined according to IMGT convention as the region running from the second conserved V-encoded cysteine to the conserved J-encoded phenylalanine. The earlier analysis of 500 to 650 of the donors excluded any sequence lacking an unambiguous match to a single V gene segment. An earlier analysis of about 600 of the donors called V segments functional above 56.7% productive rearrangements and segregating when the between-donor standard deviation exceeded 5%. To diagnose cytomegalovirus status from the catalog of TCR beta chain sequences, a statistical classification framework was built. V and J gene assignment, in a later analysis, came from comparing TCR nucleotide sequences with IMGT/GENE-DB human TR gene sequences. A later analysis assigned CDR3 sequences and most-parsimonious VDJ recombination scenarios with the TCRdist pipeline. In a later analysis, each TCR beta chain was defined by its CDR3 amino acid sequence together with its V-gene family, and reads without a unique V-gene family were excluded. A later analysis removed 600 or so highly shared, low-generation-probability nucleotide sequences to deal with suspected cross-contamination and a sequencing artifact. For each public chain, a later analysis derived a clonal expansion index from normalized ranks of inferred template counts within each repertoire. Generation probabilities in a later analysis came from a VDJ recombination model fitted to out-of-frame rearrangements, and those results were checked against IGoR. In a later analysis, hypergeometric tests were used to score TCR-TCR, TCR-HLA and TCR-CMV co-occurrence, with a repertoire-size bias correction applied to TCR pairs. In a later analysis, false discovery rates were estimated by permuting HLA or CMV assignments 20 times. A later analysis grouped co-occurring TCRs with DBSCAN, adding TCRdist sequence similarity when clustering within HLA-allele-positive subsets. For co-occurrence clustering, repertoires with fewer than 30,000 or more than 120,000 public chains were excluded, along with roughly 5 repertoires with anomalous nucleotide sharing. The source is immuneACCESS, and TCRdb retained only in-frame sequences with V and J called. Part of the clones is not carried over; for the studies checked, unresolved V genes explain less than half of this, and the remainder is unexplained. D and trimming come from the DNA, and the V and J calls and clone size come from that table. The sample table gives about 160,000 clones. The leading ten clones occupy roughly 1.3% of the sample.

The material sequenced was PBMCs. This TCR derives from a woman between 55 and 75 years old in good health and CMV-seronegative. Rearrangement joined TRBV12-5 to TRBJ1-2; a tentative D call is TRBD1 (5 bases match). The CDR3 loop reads CASGWAGNYGYTF. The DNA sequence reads TGTGCTAGTGGTTGGGCAGGGAACTATGGCTACACCTTC.